This note documents a single TCR beta chain sequence. Its antigen is still unknown. The sample is drawn from a study of early T cells in non-severe SARS-CoV-2 infection. The CDR3 covers 14 residues. Germline loops: CDR1 SGHDT, CDR2 YYEEEE. V was shortened by 0 bases and J by 6 bases, with 12 bases between the two germline ends. Study-level results: The VDJdb matching leaned toward anti-spike CD8 responses and overlooked private and CD4 specificities.

Researchers attached unique molecular identifiers to individual cDNA molecules. TCRdb re-called the 5' RACE reads through MiXCR, storing one row per CDR3 protein. This sample yields about 54,000 distinct CDR3 sequences, of which about 7.7% are seen a single time; approximately 10% belongs to the top ten. This clonotype originated in an adult who was a healthcare worker with PCR-confirmed SARS-CoV-2 infection or an uninfected control (not recorded which). V gene TRBV5-6 combines with J gene TRBJ2-5, with D uncertain. The specimen comprised whole blood, sampled at baseline. The CDR3 nucleotides are TGTGCCAGCAGCTTGGCGATGCCCCCAAAGACCCAGTACTTC. It translates to CASSLAMPPKTQYF.